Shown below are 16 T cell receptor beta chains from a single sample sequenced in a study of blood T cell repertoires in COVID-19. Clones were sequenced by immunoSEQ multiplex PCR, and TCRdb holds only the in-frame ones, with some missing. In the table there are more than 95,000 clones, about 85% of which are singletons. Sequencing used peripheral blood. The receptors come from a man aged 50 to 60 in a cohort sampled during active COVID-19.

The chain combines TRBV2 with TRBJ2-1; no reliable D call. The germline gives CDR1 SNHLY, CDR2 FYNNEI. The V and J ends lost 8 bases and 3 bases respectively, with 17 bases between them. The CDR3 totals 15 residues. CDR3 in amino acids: CASPSKRSGYNEQFF. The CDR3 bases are TGTGCCAGCCCGTCCAAGCGATCGGGCTACAATGAGCAGTTCTTC.

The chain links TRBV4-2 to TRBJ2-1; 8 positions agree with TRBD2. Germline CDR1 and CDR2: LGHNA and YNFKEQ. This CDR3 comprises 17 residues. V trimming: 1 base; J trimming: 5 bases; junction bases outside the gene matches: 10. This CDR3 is CASSQGAAGAGNNEQFF. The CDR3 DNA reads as TGTGCCAGCAGCCAAGGGGCAGCGGGGGCCGGGAACAATGAGCAGTTCTTC.

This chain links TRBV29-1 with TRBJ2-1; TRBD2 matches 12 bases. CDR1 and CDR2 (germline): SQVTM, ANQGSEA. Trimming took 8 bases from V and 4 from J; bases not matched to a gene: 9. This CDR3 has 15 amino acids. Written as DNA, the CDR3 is TGCAGCTCTGCTAGCGGGGGGGCCTCATACAATGAGCAGTTCTTC. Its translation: CSSASGGASYNEQFF.

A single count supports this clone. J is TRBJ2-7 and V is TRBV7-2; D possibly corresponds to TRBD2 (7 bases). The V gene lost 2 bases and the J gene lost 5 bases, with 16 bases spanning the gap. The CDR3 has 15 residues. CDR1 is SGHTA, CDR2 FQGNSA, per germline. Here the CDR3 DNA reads TGTGCCAGCAGCTTATATGAGGGGGGGGTCAACGAGCAGTACTTC. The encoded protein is CASSLYEGGVNEQYF.

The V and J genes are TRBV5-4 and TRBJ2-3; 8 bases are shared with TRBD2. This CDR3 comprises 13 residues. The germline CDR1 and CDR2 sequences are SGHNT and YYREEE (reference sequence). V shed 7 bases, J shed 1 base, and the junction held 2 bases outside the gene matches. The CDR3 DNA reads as TGTGCCAGCCTGCGGGGGGGCACAGATACGCAGTATTTT. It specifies CASLRGGTDTQYF.

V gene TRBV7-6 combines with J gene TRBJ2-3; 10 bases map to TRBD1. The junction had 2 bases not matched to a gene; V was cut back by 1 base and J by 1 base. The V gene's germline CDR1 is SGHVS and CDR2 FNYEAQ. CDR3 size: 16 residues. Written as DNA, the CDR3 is TGTGCCAGCAGCTTAGGGACAGGGGGTGGCACAGATACGCAGTATTTT. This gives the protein CASSLGTGGGTDTQYF.

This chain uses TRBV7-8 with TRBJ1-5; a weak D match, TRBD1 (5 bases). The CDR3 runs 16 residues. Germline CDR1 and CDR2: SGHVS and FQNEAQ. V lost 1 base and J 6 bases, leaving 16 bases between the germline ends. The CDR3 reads CASSLGFAGPSQPQHF. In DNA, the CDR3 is TGTGCCAGCAGCTTAGGCTTTGCGGGGCCAAGTCAGCCCCAGCATTTT.

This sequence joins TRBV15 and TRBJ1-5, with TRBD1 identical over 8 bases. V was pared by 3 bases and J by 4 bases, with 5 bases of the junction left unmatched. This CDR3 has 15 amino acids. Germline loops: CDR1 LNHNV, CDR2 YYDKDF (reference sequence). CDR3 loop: CATSSGTGRNQPQHF. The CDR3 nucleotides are TGTGCCACCAGCAGTGGGACAGGACGTAATCAGCCCCAGCATTTT.

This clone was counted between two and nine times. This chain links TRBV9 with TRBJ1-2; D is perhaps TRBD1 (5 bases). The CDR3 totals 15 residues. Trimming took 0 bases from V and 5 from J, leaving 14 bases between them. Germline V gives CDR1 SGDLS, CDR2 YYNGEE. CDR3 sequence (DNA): TGTGCCAGCAGCGTAGAGGCTGGGGGGACTTATGGCTACACCTTC. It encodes CASSVEAGGTYGYTF.

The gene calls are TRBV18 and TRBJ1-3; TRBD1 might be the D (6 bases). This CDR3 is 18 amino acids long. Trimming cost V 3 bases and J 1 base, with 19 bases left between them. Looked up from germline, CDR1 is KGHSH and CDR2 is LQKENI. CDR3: CASSPSQGHSDSGNTIYF. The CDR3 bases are TGTGCCAGCTCACCGTCACAGGGACACTCGGATTCTGGAAACACCATATATTTT.

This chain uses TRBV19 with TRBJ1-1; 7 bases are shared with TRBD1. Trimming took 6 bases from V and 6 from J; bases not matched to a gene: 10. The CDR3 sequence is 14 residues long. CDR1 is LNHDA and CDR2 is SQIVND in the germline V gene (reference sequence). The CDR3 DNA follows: TGTGCCAGTAGCTTGGACAGGCTATCATCTGAAGCTTTCTTT. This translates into CASSLDRLSSEAFF.

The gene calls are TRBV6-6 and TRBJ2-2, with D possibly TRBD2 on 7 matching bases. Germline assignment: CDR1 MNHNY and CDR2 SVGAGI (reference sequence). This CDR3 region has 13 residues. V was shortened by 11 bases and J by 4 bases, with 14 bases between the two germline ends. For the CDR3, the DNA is TGTGCCGCTGGGAGGGGGGCCACCGGGGAGCTGTTTTTT. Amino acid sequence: CAAGRGATGELFF.

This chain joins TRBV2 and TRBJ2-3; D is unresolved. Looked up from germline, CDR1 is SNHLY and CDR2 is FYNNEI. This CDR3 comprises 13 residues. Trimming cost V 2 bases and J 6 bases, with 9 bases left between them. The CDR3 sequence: CASSETWRDTQYF. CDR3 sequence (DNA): TGTGCCAGCAGTGAAACGTGGCGGGATACGCAGTATTTT. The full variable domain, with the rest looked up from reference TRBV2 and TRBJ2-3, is EPEVTQTPSHQVTQMGQEVILRCVPISNHLYFYWYRQILGQKVEFLVSFYNNEISEKSEIFDDQFSVERPDGSNFTLKIRSTKLEDSAMYFCASSETWRDTQYFGPGTRLTVL.

CDR3 residues: CASSLGAARGETQYF. The CDR3 nucleotides read TGTGCCAGCAGCCTAGGGGCGGCTAGGGGAGAGACCCAGTACTTC. The chain recombines TRBV7-2 with TRBJ2-5; maybe TRBD1 (5 bases). From germline, CDR1 is SGHTA and CDR2 FQGNSA. V lost 5 bases and J 4 bases, leaving 17 bases between the germline ends. This CDR3 region has 15 residues.

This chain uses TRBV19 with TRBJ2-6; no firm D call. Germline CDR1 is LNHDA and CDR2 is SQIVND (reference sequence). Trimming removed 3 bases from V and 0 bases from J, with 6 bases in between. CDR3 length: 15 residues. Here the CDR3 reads CASSINFSGANVLTF. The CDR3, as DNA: TGTGCCAGTAGTATCAATTTCTCTGGGGCCAACGTCCTGACTTTC.

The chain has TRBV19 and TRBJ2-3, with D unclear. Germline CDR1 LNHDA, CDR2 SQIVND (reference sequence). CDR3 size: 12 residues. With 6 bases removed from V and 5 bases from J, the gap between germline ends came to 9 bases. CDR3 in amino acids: CASRAYGDTQYF. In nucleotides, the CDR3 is TGTGCCAGTAGGGCTTATGGAGATACGCAGTATTTT. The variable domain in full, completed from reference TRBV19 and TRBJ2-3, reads DGGITQSPKYLFRKEGQNVTLSCEQNLNHDAMYWYRQDPGQGLRLIYYSQIVNDFQKGDIAEGYSVSREKKESFPLTVTSAQKNPTAFYLCASRAYGDTQYFGPGTRLTVL.